Listed below are T cell receptor beta chains from one sample, sequenced in a study of T cells in Graves' hyperthyroidism and ophthalmopathy. MiXCR was run by TCRdb on the multiplex PCR reads, yielding one entry per CDR3 protein. This repertoire shows about 400,000 distinct CDR3 sequences, 15% found once; its top ten account for approximately 29%. Sequencing was performed on blood. These receptors were taken from a woman aged 30 to 39 with Graves' hyperthyroidism. Both conserved end residues are trimmed from each CDR3.

j_call v_call cdr3_aa
TRBJ2-1 TRBV28 ASSSTGTSGTSYNEQF
TRBJ1-1 TRBV30 AWALGEVGTEAF
TRBJ2-7 TRBV18 ASSVGTGYEQY
TRBJ1-2 TRBV30 AWSVGDLRGFGYT
TRBJ2-1 TRBV5-8 ATFPDRGSSYNEQF
TRBJ2-1 TRBV20-1 SARAPTAQSYNEQF
TRBJ2-7 TRBV27 ASSLSGHSHEQY
TRBJ2-5 TRBV11-2 ASSRSTSGSIQTQY
TRBJ2-1 TRBV5-5 ASSTLRGFYNEQF
TRBJ2-1 TRBV5-1 ASGLRGTSRENEQF
TRBJ1-3 TRBV6-1 ASIEGGSGNTIY
TRBJ2-1 TRBV30 ARPHPAAGVQEQF
TRBJ1-1 TRBV30 AWRRLERTEAF
TRBJ2-3 TRBV12-3/TRBV12-4 ASSHDRFTDTQY
TRBJ2-5 TRBV30 AWSVLRSSGRETQY
TRBJ2-7 TRBV4-1 ASSQGTSRDEQY
TRBJ2-5 TRBV18 ASSPFSAGRKETQY
TRBJ1-5 TRBV18 ASSAGDRGMVQPQH
TRBJ2-7 TRBV18 ASSPGAGESYEQY
TRBJ2-1 TRBV15 ATSRERNEQF
TRBJ1-5 TRBV20-1 SATRGPYNQPQH
TRBJ2-3 TRBV30 AWSRTLKTQETQY
TRBJ2-7 TRBV2 ASLGTGDYEQY
TRBJ2-7 TRBV13 ASSWAEGGAAYEQY
TRBJ2-7 TRBV28 ASSPAGSSSYEQY
TRBJ2-7 TRBV14 ASSQDKPGVISYEQY
TRBJ2-1 TRBV9 ASSVGRGSSYNEQF
TRBJ2-1 TRBV29-1 SVDRGMNEQF
TRBJ1-4 TRBV28 ASSLSLQGAQEKLF
TRBJ2-7 TRBV28 ASSSPLAGGSEQY
TRBJ2-1 TRBV4-1 ASSRQTGVGEQF
TRBJ2-7 TRBV6-1 ASSSLGLSYEQY
TRBJ2-5 TRBV4-1 ASSQTVITGGAFQETQY
TRBJ2-6 TRBV9 ASSKNSGANVLT
TRBJ2-7 TRBV20-1 SAPSGTSGSRTYEQY
TRBJ2-1 TRBV20-1 SASAPYNEQF
TRBJ2-3 TRBV19 ASSIAPDQVADTQY
TRBJ2-7 TRBV30 AWSNGKVAGGGEQY
TRBJ2-5 TRBV5-1 ASSKGRTQETQY